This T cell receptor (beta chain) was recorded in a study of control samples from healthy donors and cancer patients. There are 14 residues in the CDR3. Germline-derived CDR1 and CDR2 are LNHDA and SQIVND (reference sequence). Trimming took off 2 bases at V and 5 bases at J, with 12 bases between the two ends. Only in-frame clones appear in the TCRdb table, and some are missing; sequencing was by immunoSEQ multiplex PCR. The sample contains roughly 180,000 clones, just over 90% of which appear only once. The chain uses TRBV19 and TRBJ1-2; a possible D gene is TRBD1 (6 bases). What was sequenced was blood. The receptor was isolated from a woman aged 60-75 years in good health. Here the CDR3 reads CASSITGITYGYTF. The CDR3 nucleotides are TGTGCCAGTAGTATAACAGGGATCACTTATGGCTACACCTTC.